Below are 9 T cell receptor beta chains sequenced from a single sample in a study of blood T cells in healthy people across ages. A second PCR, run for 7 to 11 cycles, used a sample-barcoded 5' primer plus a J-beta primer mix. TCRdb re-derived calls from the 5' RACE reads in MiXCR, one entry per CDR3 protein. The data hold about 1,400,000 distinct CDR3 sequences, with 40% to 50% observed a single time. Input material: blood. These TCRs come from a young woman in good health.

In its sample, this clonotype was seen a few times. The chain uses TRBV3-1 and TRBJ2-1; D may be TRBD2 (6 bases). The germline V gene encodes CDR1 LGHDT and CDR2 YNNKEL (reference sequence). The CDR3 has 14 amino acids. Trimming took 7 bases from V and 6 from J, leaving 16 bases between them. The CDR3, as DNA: TGTGCCAGCATGGGCGGAGGGGATACCAATGAGCAGTTCTTC. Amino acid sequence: CASMGGGDTNEQFF.

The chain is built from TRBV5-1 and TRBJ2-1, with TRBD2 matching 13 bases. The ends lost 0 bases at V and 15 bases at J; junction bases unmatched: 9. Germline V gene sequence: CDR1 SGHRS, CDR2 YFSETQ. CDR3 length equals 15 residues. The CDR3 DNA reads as TGCGCCAGCAGCTTGGACGGACTAGCGGGAGAAGGCCGGTTCTTC. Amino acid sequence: CASSLDGLAGEGRFF.

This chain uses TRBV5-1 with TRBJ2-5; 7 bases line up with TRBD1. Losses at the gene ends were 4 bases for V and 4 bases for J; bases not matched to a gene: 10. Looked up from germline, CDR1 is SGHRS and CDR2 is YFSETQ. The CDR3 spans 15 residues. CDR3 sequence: CASSRQGASGETQYF. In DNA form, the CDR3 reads TGCGCCAGCAGCCGACAGGGAGCGTCGGGAGAGACCCAGTACTTC.

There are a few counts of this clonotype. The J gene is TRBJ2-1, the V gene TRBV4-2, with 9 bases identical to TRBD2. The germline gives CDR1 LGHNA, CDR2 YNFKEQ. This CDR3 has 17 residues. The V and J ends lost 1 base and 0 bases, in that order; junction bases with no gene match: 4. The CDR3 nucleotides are TGTGCCAGCAGCCAAGGGGCTAGCGGGGCCTCCTACAATGAGCAGTTCTTC. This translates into CASSQGASGASYNEQFF.

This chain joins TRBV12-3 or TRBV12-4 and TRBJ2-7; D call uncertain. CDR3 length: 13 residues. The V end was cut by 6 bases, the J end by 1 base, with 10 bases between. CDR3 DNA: TGTGCCAGCAGAATGACTCTTTCCTACGAGCAGTACTTC. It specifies CASRMTLSYEQYF.

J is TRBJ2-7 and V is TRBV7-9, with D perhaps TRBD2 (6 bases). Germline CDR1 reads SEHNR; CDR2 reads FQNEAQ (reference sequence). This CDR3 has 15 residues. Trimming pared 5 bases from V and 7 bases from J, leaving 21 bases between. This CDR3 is CASSLRDWAYNEQYF. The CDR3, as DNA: TGTGCCAGCAGCCTCCGGGACTGGGCTTACAATGAGCAGTACTTC.

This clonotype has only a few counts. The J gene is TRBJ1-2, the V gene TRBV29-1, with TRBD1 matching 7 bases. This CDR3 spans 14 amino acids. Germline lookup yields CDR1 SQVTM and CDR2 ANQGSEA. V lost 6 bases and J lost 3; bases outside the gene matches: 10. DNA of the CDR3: TGCAGCGTCGAACGCCAGGGGGTCCACTATGGCTACACCTTC. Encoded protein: CSVERQGVHYGYTF.

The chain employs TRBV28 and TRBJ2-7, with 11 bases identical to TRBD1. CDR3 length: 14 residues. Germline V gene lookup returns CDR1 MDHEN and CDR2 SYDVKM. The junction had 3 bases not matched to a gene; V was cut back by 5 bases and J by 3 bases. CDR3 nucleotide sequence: TGTGCCAGCAGTGGACAGGGGGCCCACTACGAGCAGTACTTC. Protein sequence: CASSGQGAHYEQYF.

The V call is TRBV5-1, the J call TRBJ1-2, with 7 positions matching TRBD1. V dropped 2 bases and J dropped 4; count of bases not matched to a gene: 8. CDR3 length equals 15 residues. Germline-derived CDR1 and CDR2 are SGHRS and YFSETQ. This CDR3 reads CASSLEDRLSYGYTF. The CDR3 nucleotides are TGCGCCAGCAGCTTAGAGGACAGGCTGAGCTATGGCTACACCTTC.